This TCR beta chain emerged from a study of shared clonotypes between healthy human individuals. For this clone: Its antigen is unidentified.

The study enrolled healthy HIV-negative adults without recent acute infections or vaccinations as donors. Caucasian adults residing in Nashville, Tennessee made up all the donors. Here immunoSEQ multiplex PCR was the method, and the copy in TCRdb shows in-frame clones only, minus some. The repertoire holds approximately 1,500,000 clones, nearly 99% seen once, with about 0.4% in the top ten. The CDR3 runs to 14 residues. The study's findings and limits: The sampled material consisted only of blood, and tissue repertoires are likely to differ. Rarefaction gave evidence that sorted-subset sequencing remained incomplete despite large depth.

Material for sequencing was naive CD4+ T cells sorted from blood. Subset meaning: CD45RA+ positively selected. The origin of this receptor is a man between 25 and 39 years old in good health. The chain recombines TRBV1 with TRBJ2-7; TRBD2 is taken as the D call from the table, unchecked against the DNA. TRBV1 is a pseudogene segment. The CDR3 bases are TGCACCAGCAGCTTCAAACTAGCGGGATACGAGCAGTACTTC. Encoded protein: CTSSFKLAGYEQYF.